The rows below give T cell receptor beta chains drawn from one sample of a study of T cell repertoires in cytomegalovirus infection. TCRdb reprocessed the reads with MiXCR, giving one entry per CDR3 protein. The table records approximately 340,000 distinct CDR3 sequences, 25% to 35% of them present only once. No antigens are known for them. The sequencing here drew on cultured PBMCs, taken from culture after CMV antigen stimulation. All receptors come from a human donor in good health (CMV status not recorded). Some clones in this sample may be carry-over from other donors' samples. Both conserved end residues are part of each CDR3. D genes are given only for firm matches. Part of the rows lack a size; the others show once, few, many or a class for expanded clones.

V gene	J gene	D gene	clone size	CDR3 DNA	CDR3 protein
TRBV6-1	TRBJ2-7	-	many	TGTGCCAGCAGGACGGGACAATCCTACGAGCAGTACTTC	CASRTGQSYEQYF
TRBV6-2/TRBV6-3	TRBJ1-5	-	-	TGTGCCAGCAGCCCGGCAGGCCCTAGCAATCAGCCCCAGCATTTT	CASSPAGPSNQPQHF
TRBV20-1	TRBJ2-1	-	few	TGCAGTGCTAGCCCGGGGGCCACCTACAATGAGCAGTTCTTC	CSASPGATYNEQFF
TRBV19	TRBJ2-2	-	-	TGTGCCAGTACCACCTACTCCCTCGTCCCAACCGGGGAGCTGTTTTTT	CASTTYSLVPTGELFF
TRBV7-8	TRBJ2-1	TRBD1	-	TGTGCCAGCAGCTTAAATCCTTCGCAGGGGGCGTACAATGAGCAGTTCTTC	CASSLNPSQGAYNEQFF
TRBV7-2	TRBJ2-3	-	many	TGTGCCAGCAGCTTAGGGGTAGGGGCAGATACGCAGTATTTT	CASSLGVGADTQYF
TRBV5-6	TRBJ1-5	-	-	TGTGCCAGCAGCTTCGGTCGGGGCAGGGGTAATCAGCCCCAGCATTTT	CASSFGRGRGNQPQHF
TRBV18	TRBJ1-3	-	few	TGTGCCAGCTCACCACGTTCAGCTGGAAACACCATATATTTT	CASSPRSAGNTIYF
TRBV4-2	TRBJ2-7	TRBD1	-	TGTGCCAGCAGCCAAGAACTTTATACCGGGACAGGGTCCCACGAGCAGTACTTC	CASSQELYTGTGSHEQYF
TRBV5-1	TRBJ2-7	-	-	TGCGCCAGCAGCGGACAGCTCTCCTACGAGCAGTACTTC	CASSGQLSYEQYF
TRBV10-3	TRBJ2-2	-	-	TGTGCCATCAGTGATGGCGAAACCGGGGAGCTGTTTTTT	CAISDGETGELFF
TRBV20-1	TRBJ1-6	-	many	TGCAGTGCTAGGGTAGGCAGGATGAATTCACCCCTCCACTTT	CSARVGRMNSPLHF
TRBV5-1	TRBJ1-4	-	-	TGCGCCAGCAGCTTAGAACAGGGTATTAGGGATAATGAAAAACTGTTTTTT	CASSLEQGIRDNEKLFF
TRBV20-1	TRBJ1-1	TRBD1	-	TGCAGTGCTAGAGATCCGGTCAAGGGACAGACCTATGAAGCTTTCTTT	CSARDPVKGQTYEAFF
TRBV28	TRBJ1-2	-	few	TGTGCCAGCAGTTTAACGGAAGAAAACTATGGCTACACCTTC	CASSLTEENYGYTF
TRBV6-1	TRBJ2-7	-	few	TGTGCCAGCAGACCTCCAGGGAGGTACGAGCAGTACTTC	CASRPPGRYEQYF
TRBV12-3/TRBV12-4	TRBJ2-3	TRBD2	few	TGTGCCAGCAGCCCCTTTCCCGTCATGGGACTAAGAAATAGTACGCAGTATTTT	CASSPFPVMGLRNSTQYF
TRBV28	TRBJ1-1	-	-	TGTGCCAGCAGTTCAGACACTCTCACTGAAGCTTTCTTT	CASSSDTLTEAFF
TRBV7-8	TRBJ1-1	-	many	TGTGCCAGCAGCACATTAACAGGGACGAGTACTGAAGCTTTCTTT	CASSTLTGTSTEAFF
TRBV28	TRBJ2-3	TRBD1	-	TGTGCCAGCAGTCCTCGTGGCAGGGGGTTTACAGATACGCAGTATTTT	CASSPRGRGFTDTQYF
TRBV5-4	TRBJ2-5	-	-	TGTGCCAGCAGCCCTCCGGGGAGAGCACAAGAGACCCAGTACTTC	CASSPPGRAQETQYF
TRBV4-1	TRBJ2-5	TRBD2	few	TGCGCCAGCTCCCCCCCGGGGGGTAATAGGGAGACCCAGTACTTC	CASSPPGGNRETQYF
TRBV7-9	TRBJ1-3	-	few	TGTGCCAGCAGCTTGGGCAGCCACTCTGGAAACACCATATATTTT	CASSLGSHSGNTIYF
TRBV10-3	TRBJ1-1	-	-	TGTGCCATCAGTGAGACTATTGGGGGGAATGAAGCTTTCTTT	CAISETIGGNEAFF
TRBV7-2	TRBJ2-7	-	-	TGTGCCAGCAGCTTAGTCCCCCTCGACGAGCAGTACTTC	CASSLVPLDEQYF
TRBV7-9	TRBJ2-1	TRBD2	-	TGTGCCAGCAGCTTAGGGCTAGCGGCCTCCTACAATGAGCAGTTCTTC	CASSLGLAASYNEQFF
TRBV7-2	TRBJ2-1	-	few	TGTGCCAGCAGCTTGGCCCACTTTGGGTACAATGAGCAGTTCTTC	CASSLAHFGYNEQFF
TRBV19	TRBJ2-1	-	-	TGTGCCAGTAGTCCCCTACTGTGGATTTACAATGAGCAGTTCTTC	CASSPLLWIYNEQFF
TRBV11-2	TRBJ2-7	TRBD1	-	TGTGCCAGCAGCCTTCGGACGGGCGGGACAGGGGTAATTAGGACCTACGAGCAGTACTTC	CASSLRTGGTGVIRTYEQYF
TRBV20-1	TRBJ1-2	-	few	TGCAGTGCGCAAGATCAGGGTCATCATGGCTACACCTTC	CSAQDQGHHGYTF
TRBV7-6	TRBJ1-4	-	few	TGTGCCAGCAGCTCGGGCAGGGACGAAAAACTGTTTTTT	CASSSGRDEKLFF
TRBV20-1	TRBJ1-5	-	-	TGCAGTGCTAGAGGGGGGGCTGGCAATCAGCCCCAGCATTTT	CSARGGAGNQPQHF
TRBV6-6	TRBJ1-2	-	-	TGTGCCAGCAGTCAAGGGGGGGAGAGGGGCTACACCTTC	CASSQGGERGYTF
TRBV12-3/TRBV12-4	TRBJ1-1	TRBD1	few	TGTGCCAGCGCCCGGACAGGGCAGAACACTGAAGCTTTCTTT	CASARTGQNTEAFF
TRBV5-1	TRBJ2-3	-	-	TGCGCCAGCAGCGCGGCGGACCTCACAGATACGCAGTATTTT	CASSAADLTDTQYF
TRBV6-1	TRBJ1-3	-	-	TGTGCCAGCAAGTTCGACGGGAACTCTGGAAACACCATATATTTT	CASKFDGNSGNTIYF
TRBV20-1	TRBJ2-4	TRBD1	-	TGCAGTGCTCCCCCTTCCGGCACAGGGGGCTACATTCAGTACTTC	CSAPPSGTGGYIQYF
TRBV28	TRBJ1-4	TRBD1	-	TGTGCCAGCAGAAGAGGACAGGACCAAAAACTGTTTTTT	CASRRGQDQKLFF
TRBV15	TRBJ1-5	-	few	TGTGCCACCGCCGCCGGGGGGATCAATCAGCCCCAGCATTTT	CATAAGGINQPQHF
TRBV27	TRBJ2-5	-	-	TGTGCCAGCAGTTTACGCGTGTCGAGAGGGAAGGTAGAGACCCAGTACTTC	CASSLRVSRGKVETQYF
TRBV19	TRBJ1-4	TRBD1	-	TGTGCCAGTAGTATAGCCCTCCGGGACAGGAGTGAAAAACTGTTTTTT	CASSIALRDRSEKLFF
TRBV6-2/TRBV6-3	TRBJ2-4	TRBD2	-	TGTGCCAGCAGTCTTAGCGGGAGCGGTGGCATTCAGTACTTC	CASSLSGSGGIQYF
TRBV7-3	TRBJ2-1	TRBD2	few	TGTGCCAGCAGCTTGGGGACTAGCGGGAGGGTTTCCTACAATGAGCAGTTCTTC	CASSLGTSGRVSYNEQFF
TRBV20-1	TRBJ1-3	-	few	TGCAGTGCTAGACCGGTTCGGGACCCAGGAAACACCATATATTTT	CSARPVRDPGNTIYF
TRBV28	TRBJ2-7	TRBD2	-	TGTGCCAGCAGCCCCGGGGGAGCGGGAGACGAGCAGTACTTC	CASSPGGAGDEQYF
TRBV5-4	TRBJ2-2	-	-	TGTGCCAGCAGCTTGGAAATTTCCAAGAGCACCGGGGAGCTGTTTTTT	CASSLEISKSTGELFF
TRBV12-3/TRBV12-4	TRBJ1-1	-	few	TGTGCCAGCAGAATGGAGTTGAACACTGAAGCTTTCTTT	CASRMELNTEAFF
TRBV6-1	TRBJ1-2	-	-	TGTGCCAGCAGTGAAGCAGGGGTCCACTATGGCTACACCTTC	CASSEAGVHYGYTF
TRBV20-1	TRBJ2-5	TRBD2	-	TGCAGTGCCGGGACTAGCGGGAGTGGAGAGACCCAGTACTTC	CSAGTSGSGETQYF
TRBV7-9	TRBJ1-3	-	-	TGTGCCAGCAGCTCCCCTATCCCCGGGACCGAGAGCTCTGGAAACACCATATATTTT	CASSSPIPGTESSGNTIYF